A selection of T cell receptor beta chains follows, all from one sample in a study of shared clonotypes between healthy human individuals. The repertoire was sequenced with immunoSEQ multiplex PCR; TCRdb's copy has only in-frame clones and lacks some. This sample has more than 2,000,000 clones, with 93% found just once. Specimen: naive CD4+ T cells from PBMCs. The receptors come from a man between 18 and 35 years old in good health. Some clones in this sample may be carry-over from other donors' samples. Both conserved end residues are part of each CDR3. The D gene is left open where the match is weak. Not every row has a clone size; where given, it reads once, few, many or a size class.

>.|.|TRBV9|TRBJ2-5
TGTGCCAGCAGCGTAGCAGGGGGGGTCGGCCAAGAGACCCAGTACTTC
CASSVAGGVGQETQYF
>.|.|TRBV14|TRBJ2-2
TGTGCCAGCAGCCAACTTTTCGGCGGGAACACCGGGGAGCTGTTTTTT
CASSQLFGGNTGELFF
>.|.|TRBV20-1|TRBJ2-7
TGCAGTGCGCACAGGGCCTTCGAGCAGTACTTC
CSAHRAFEQYF
>TRBD2|.|TRBV28|TRBJ2-1
TGTGCCAGCAGTGACAGCGGGAGGCACGACAATGAGCAGTTCTTC
CASSDSGRHDNEQFF
>TRBD1|.|TRBV19|TRBJ2-7
TGTGCCAGTAGTAGGGCCTTCACCGGGACAGGCACCTACGAGCAGTACTTC
CASSRAFTGTGTYEQYF
>.|.|TRBV1|TRBJ1-2
TGCACCAGCAGGTGTGAGGTTGTGCGAAAGACCTATGGCTACACCTTC
CTSRCEVVRKTYGYTF
>.|.|TRBV25-1|TRBJ1-3
TGTGCCAGCAGCCTGGGACAAGGGGGCTCTGGAAACACCATATATTTT
CASSLGQGGSGNTIYF
>.|few|TRBV15|TRBJ1-1
TGTGCCACCAGCAGAGAAACCTTTAGCACTGAAGCTTTCTTT
CATSRETFSTEAFF
>.|.|TRBV21-1|TRBJ2-3
TGTGCCAGCAGCAAAGGTCGTCACCGGTACACAGATACGCAGTATTTT
CASSKGRHRYTDTQYF
>.|.|TRBV6-1|TRBJ1-5
TGTGCCAGCAGTGAAGCATCAGGGAGGGGCAATCAGCCCCAGCATTTT
CASSEASGRGNQPQHF
>TRBD1|.|TRBV7-9|TRBJ2-7
TGTGCCAGCAGCTCCGGTTCCGGGACAGGGGTTTACGAGCAGTACTTC
CASSSGSGTGVYEQYF